This T cell receptor beta chain was profiled in a study of T cells in narcolepsy. Study information: Healthy controls were enrolled alongside patients with narcolepsy type 1 or type 2.

The V gene's germline CDR1 is MGHRA and CDR2 YSYEKL. The CDR3 is 15 amino acids. Unmatched junction bases numbered 8, after V lost 2 bases and J lost 7 bases. The table came from immunoSEQ multiplex PCR; TCRdb's copy has only in-frame clones and leaves some out. The table records some 30,000 clones, 60% to 85% of them present only once. This TCR derives from a human donor in good health. Sequenced material: memory (CD45RA-) CD4+ T cells from blood. The chain carries TRBV4-1 and TRBJ2-3; 8 bases map to TRBD2. DNA for the CDR3: TGCGCCAGCAGCCAATCCATGGCGGGGGGCTATACGCAGTATTTT. This gives the protein CASSQSMAGGYTQYF.